These 13 T cell receptor beta chains were all obtained from the same sample, sequenced in a study of cytomegalovirus exposure and HLA in healthy donors (dated by TCRdb to 2015 to 2018). The method behind the library was the immunoSEQ multiplex PCR assay. For the multiplex PCR, a mixture combining 60 forward primers for TCR Vbeta segments and 13 reverse primers for TCR Jbeta segments was used. Drawn from immuneACCESS, this table holds only the in-frame rearrangements with V and J called that TCRdb kept. Clones are partly lost; checked studies trace under half to an unresolved V gene and leave the rest unexplained. Counted in this sample were around 120,000 clones; more than 65% of them appeared once. 3.5% to 4% of the sample rests with the top ten. Material: PBMCs. These receptors all stem from a human donor in good health.

J is TRBJ2-3 and V is TRBV9; a weak D match, TRBD2 (6 bases). Looked up from germline, CDR1 is SGDLS and CDR2 is YYNGEE. V was cut by 10 bases and J by 0 bases, with 15 bases left in between. The CDR3 has 14 amino acids. Written as DNA, the CDR3 is TGTGCCGGGTCCGGGGGAGCGAGCACAGATACGCAGTATTTT. Protein: CAGSGGASTDTQYF. Filled out from reference TRBV9 and TRBJ2-3, the complete variable domain reads DSGVTQTPKHLITATGQRVTLRCSPRSGDLSVYWYQQSLDQGLQFLIQYYNGEERAKGNILERFSAQQFPDLHSELNLSSLELGDSALYFCAGSGGASTDTQYFGPGTRLTVL.

DNA for the CDR3: TGCGCCAGCAGTGAGAGACAGGCCGGGACCGGGGAGCTGTTTTTT. It encodes CASSERQAGTGELFF. The genes are TRBV10-1 and TRBJ2-2, with D maybe TRBD1 (6 bases). The CDR3 has 15 amino acids. Per the germline V gene, CDR1 is WNHNN and CDR2 is SYGVQD (reference sequence). The V end lost 2 bases, the J end lost 5 bases, and 12 bases lay between the germline ends.

This clone was seen just once. Other DNA sequences from this sample encode an identical CDR3 as well. The gene calls are TRBV5-6 and TRBJ2-7; the match to TRBD1 covers 7 bases. The J segment lost 4 bases and the V segment lost 1 base, leaving 8 bases of the junction unmatched. Per the germline V gene, CDR1 is SGHDT and CDR2 is YYEEEE. The CDR3 runs to 15 residues. CDR3 coding DNA: TGTGCCAGCAGCTTGCGGCTGGGACAGACTTACGAGCAGTACTTC. It encodes CASSLRLGQTYEQYF.

This chain joins TRBV19 and TRBJ2-3; weak D call: TRBD2 (6 bases). The V end was cut by 6 bases, the J end by 3 bases, with 19 bases between. This CDR3 region has 16 residues. Germline lookup yields CDR1 LNHDA and CDR2 SQIVND (reference sequence). The CDR3 here is CASSPVVRRGTDTQYF. The CDR3 DNA is TGTGCCAGTAGCCCGGTGGTTCGGAGGGGAACAGATACGCAGTATTTT.

The chain employs TRBV7-3 and TRBJ2-7; 9 positions agree with TRBD2. Germline V gene data show CDR1 as SGHTA and CDR2 as FQGTGA. V lost 2 bases and J lost 1; bases outside the gene matches: 3. This CDR3 is 15 amino acids long. The CDR3 reads CASSLVAGESYEQYF. CDR3 coding DNA: TGTGCCAGCAGCTTAGTAGCGGGAGAATCCTACGAGCAGTACTTC.

A few counts support this clone. J is TRBJ1-5 and V is TRBV6-5; TRBD1 aligns across 7 bases. The germline gives CDR1 MNHEY, CDR2 SVGAGI. The CDR3 totals 16 residues. V shed 4 bases, J shed 3 bases, and the junction held 9 bases outside the gene matches. The CDR3 bases are TGTGCCAGCAGTTCCCGGGACAGAACCCCCAATCAGCCCCAGCATTTT. Its protein is CASSSRDRTPNQPQHF.

The chain carries TRBV11-2 and TRBJ2-1, with D perhaps TRBD2 (5 bases). Germline V gene data show CDR1 as SGHAT and CDR2 as FQNNGV. Trimming cost V 1 base and J 9 bases, with 25 bases left between them. There are 18 residues in the CDR3. The chain's CDR3 is CASSLVGSEHGLLTEQFF. CDR3 sequence (DNA): TGTGCCAGCAGCTTAGTGGGGTCGGAGCATGGACTGCTCACTGAGCAGTTCTTC.

CDR3 coding DNA: TGTGCCAGCAGGCGGACCGCGGGGACCTACGAGCAGTACTTC. Protein sequence: CASRRTAGTYEQYF. The V call is TRBV14, the J call TRBJ2-7; D may be TRBD2 (6 bases). V was pared by 6 bases and J by 2 bases, with 14 bases between. The CDR3 consists of 14 residues. Germline values: CDR1 SGHDN, CDR2 FVKESK.

As concerns this clone: The germline gene is not matched at one end of the junction; a read error may be the cause. The chain links TRBV19 to TRBJ2-2; 11 bases line up with TRBD2. The length of the CDR3 is 16 residues. Germline V gene data show CDR1 as LNHDA and CDR2 as SQIVND (reference sequence). The CDR3 protein is CASSRGLAANTGELFF. CDR3 bases: TGTGCCAGTAGTAGGGGACTAGCGGCGAACACCGGGGAACTGTTTTTT.

V gene TRBV11-2 combines with J gene TRBJ1-1; unclear D gene. The germline V and J ends were trimmed by 4 bases and 3 bases, with 24 bases remaining between them. The CDR3 has 18 amino acids. The germline CDR1 and CDR2 sequences are SGHAT and FQNNGV. CDR3 nucleotides: TGTGCCAGCAGCTGGCAGCCACCGTGGGCCTTGAGGGACACTGAAGCTTTCTTT. Protein product: CASSWQPPWALRDTEAFF.

This chain links TRBV5-1 with TRBJ2-3, with TRBD1 as a possible D gene (5 bases). Germline-derived CDR1 and CDR2 are SGHRS and YFSETQ. V dropped 3 bases and J dropped 4 bases, with 9 bases sitting between them. This CDR3 has 13 residues. CDR3 DNA sequence: TGCGCCAGCAGCTCCAGGGTAGCAGATACGCAGTATTTT. This gives the protein CASSSRVADTQYF.

This clone has a handful of counts. This sequence joins TRBV28 and TRBJ2-7, with D perhaps TRBD1 (5 bases). In germline, CDR1 is MDHEN, CDR2 SYDVKM. The CDR3 contains 12 residues. V was pared by 6 bases and J by 0 bases, with 6 bases between. This CDR3 reads CASRDNSYEQYF. The CDR3 DNA follows: TGTGCCAGCAGGGACAACTCCTACGAGCAGTACTTC.

J is TRBJ1-4 and V is TRBV19; TRBD1 matches at 9 bases. The CDR3 length is 17 residues. Germline CDR1 reads LNHDA; CDR2 reads SQIVND (reference sequence). The ends lost 4 bases at V and 0 bases at J; junction bases unmatched: 6. DNA of the CDR3: TGTGCCAGTAGTAGACCGGGACAGGGCTCAACTAATGAAAAACTGTTTTTT. As protein: CASSRPGQGSTNEKLFF.